This record covers a single T cell receptor (beta chain). This sample is drawn from a study of OX40 agonist ivuxolimab in advanced cancers. Looking at the study overall: People who had prior anti-PD-1, anti-PD-L1 or anti-CTLA-4 therapy could take part, and approximately 43% had some. Three patients showed partial responses: one hepatocellular carcinoma and two cutaneous melanoma cases.

Produced via immunoSEQ multiplex PCR; TCRdb's table is partial and in-frame only. The data hold tens of thousands of clones, with approximately 85% observed a single time. J gave up 5 bases and V 5 bases, and 4 bases lay outside the gene matches. The CDR3 has 13 amino acids. Germline CDR1 reads SGHNT; CDR2 reads YENEEA. Autoimmune disease history or systemic immunosuppression barred patients. Peripheral blood came from all dose cohorts at three timepoints. The source was CD4+ or CD8+ T cells sorted from blood, collected in a trial of the OX40 agonist ivuxolimab. The genes are TRBV11-3 and TRBJ2-7; 9 bases are shared with TRBD2. This sequence originates from an adult with an advanced solid tumor such as melanoma, head and neck, liver or kidney cancer. CDR3 region: CASSRGLADEQYF. The DNA of the CDR3 is TGTGCCAGCAGCCGGGGACTAGCCGACGAGCAGTACTTC.